The rows below give T cell receptor beta chains drawn from one sample of a study of graft-versus-host responses after intestinal transplantation. Repertoires were generated with immunoSEQ multiplex PCR, while TCRdb's copy carries only in-frame clones and drops some. Of about 9,600 clones listed, approximately 77% are singletons. The sample in question was ileum tissue, obtained roughly 470 days after intestinal transplantation. The source is a human patient who received an intestinal transplant, so some T cells may come from the graft donor. Both conserved end residues are part of each CDR3. Fields, in order: CDR3 length, J gene, V gene, CDR3 protein.

15 TRBJ1-4 TRBV4-2 CASSQDGRGPEKLFF
12 TRBJ2-1 TRBV4-2 CASSQANNEQFF
14 TRBJ2-5 TRBV5-1 CASSEPTYGETQYF
15 TRBJ1-1 TRBV6-6 CASSYTTGTGTEAFF
14 - TRBV28 CASRGTGTSYEQYF
17 TRBJ1-1 TRBV11-3 CASSLARVAGDNTEAFF
18 TRBJ2-6 TRBV22-1 CPGSIGRSEQSRANVLTF
15 TRBJ1-5 TRBV9 CASYEGGKGNQPQHF
16 TRBJ1-6 TRBV28 CASTFTGSSYNSPLHF
14 TRBJ2-1 TRBV30 CAWVRTSAYNEQFF
13 TRBJ1-5 TRBV4-1 CASSQTPNQPQHF
12 TRBJ1-3 TRBV30 CAWTGSGNTIYF
11 TRBJ2-1 TRBV7-2 CASSFHNEQFF
14 TRBJ1-5 TRBV6-6 CASSRTVSNQPQHF
14 TRBJ2-5 TRBV6-5 CASSPTGGRETQYF
15 TRBJ2-3 TRBV6-4 CASSETSGGTDTQYF
15 TRBJ1-2 TRBV7-5 CASSLGQGRSYGYTF
13 TRBJ1-1 TRBV7-2 CASSPQPSTEAFF
14 TRBJ2-1 TRBV9 CASRGQSLYNEQFF
15 TRBJ2-1 TRBV6-6 CASSYGTRPYNEQFF
16 TRBJ2-3 TRBV6-4 CASSDAAGAVTDTQYF
14 TRBJ2-1 TRBV6-1 CASRPGSSYNEQFF
11 TRBJ2-2 TRBV4-1 CASSLSGELFF
15 TRBJ1-1 TRBV4-1 CASSQGDRHRTEAFF
15 TRBJ1-5 TRBV7-8 CASSFDRMSNQPQHF
17 TRBJ2-2 TRBV7-2 CASSLELRGLNTGELFF
17 TRBJ2-3 TRBV9 CASSVDSVGASTDTQYF
14 TRBJ2-3 TRBV15 CATSNRVGTDTQYF
15 TRBJ1-1 TRBV19 CASIPGQGAQTEAFF
14 TRBJ1-6 TRBV4-1 CASSQHRGNSPLHF
17 TRBJ1-5 TRBV28 CASSLPKEGVWVRPQHF
14 TRBJ1-6 TRBV5-1 CASSLDAINSPLHF
15 TRBJ2-7 TRBV27 CASSLSYRGPYEQYF
16 TRBJ2-2 TRBV6-5 CASSLLANANTGELFF
14 TRBJ2-2 TRBV10-1 CASSEGRVTGELFF
15 TRBJ2-1 TRBV5-1 CASSPLRAGENEQFF
17 TRBJ1-6 TRBV2 CASSITVIRDKGSPLHF
14 TRBJ2-1 TRBV29-1 CSAGLLGSYNEQFF
14 TRBJ1-5 TRBV30 CAWSGGTGGQPQHF
15 TRBJ2-5 TRBV27 CASSLGRGLGKTQYF
16 TRBJ2-5 TRBV10-3 CAISESGGGAMETQYF
17 TRBJ1-6 TRBV4-2 CASSQEGTGTGGSPLHF
13 TRBJ2-4 TRBV30 CAWGTGQGLTTYF
14 TRBJ1-3 TRBV4-1 CASSRRGPGNTIYF